These T cell receptor beta chains were read from a single sample in a study of shared clonotypes between healthy human individuals. TCRdb keeps only in-frame clones here, not all; method: immunoSEQ multiplex PCR. The table records millions of clones, about 95% of them present only once. The sequenced material came from naive CD8+ T cells sorted from blood. These receptors originate from a man aged 18-30 years in good health. Both conserved end residues are trimmed from each CDR3.

TRBJ2-5,TRBV5-1,ASSLGVRGQETQY
TRBJ2-5,TRBV5-1,ASSTSGGIQETQY
TRBJ2-7,TRBV4-1,ASSQVYETGAYEQY
TRBJ1-2,TRBV28,ASSFPEGPGYT
TRBJ1-2,TRBV27,ASSLQGNYGYT
TRBJ2-5,TRBV7-6,ASSLGTEQETQY
TRBJ2-3,TRBV10-1,ASSFGPSSSTDTQY
TRBJ2-2,TRBV30,AWRSSPNTGELF
TRBJ2-1,TRBV7-9,ASSLAWVLPSNEQF
TRBJ2-3,TRBV30,AWSVVGLSTDTQY
TRBJ2-2,TRBV19,ACTANTGELF
TRBJ1-6,TRBV30,AWSGGQGREPLH
TRBJ2-7,TRBV5-6,ASSSPTDRGLYEQY
TRBJ2-7,TRBV2,ASINFYEQY
TRBJ1-2,TRBV4-1,ASSPSRYYGYT
TRBJ2-3,TRBV30,AWSVLIGWGSDTQY
TRBJ2-5,TRBV28,ASTATLQETQY
TRBJ2-3,TRBV27,ASSLSFGTDTQY
TRBJ2-1,TRBV7-9,ASSSSSGSYNEQF
TRBJ2-7,TRBV2,ASSAAWAYEQY
TRBJ2-7,TRBV4-3,ASSQVVGGYEQY
TRBJ2-7,TRBV19,ASSRRGPYEQY
TRBJ2-2,TRBV2,ASSGERLAGFTTGELF
TRBJ2-1,TRBV5-1,ASSLALTSGRSSYNEQF
TRBJ1-1,TRBV11-2,ASSLDIVQGSTEAF
TRBJ2-5,TRBV7-9,ASSPAETGVMETQY
TRBJ2-1,TRBV6-5,ASSYGRDDGEQF
TRBJ1-1,TRBV19,ASRLGQLNAEAF
TRBJ2-7,TRBV5-8,ASRETSPYEQY
TRBJ2-7,TRBV9,ASSGVGATSYEQY
TRBJ2-7,TRBV7-9,ASSFQGTYEQY
TRBJ2-2,TRBV27,ASSLSPATGELF
TRBJ1-2,TRBV11-1,ASSQDRLANYGYT
TRBJ2-7,TRBV28,ASRDTDPGQY
TRBJ2-4,TRBV7-9,ASSPRTGEGNIQY
TRBJ2-5,TRBV27,ASSFGNSGSETQY
TRBJ2-7,TRBV20-1,SAEDPREQY
TRBJ2-7,TRBV30,AWSVLGLAGGRVSYEQY
TRBJ2-2,TRBV29-1,SVEFWAGGGTGELF
TRBJ1-2,TRBV6-1,ASSEREGWGYGYT
TRBJ1-2,TRBV13,ASSLSPDYGYT
TRBJ2-7,TRBV2,ASLGFSYEQY
TRBJ1-5,TRBV6-6,ASTLIVDSNQPQH
TRBJ2-1,TRBV4-1,ASSPRQGSYNEQF
TRBJ2-1,TRBV5-5,ASSFGARGNEQF
TRBJ1-2,TRBV28,ASSFVGQGSYGYT
TRBJ2-1,TRBV13,ASSLGLADPYNEQF
TRBJ1-1,TRBV10-3,AISDIVGTGSKYAAF
TRBJ1-4,TRBV30,AWSVLGGNNEKLF
TRBJ1-6,TRBV6-4,ASMSGATYNSPLH
TRBJ2-7,TRBV28,ASTFSWVGYEQY
TRBJ2-1,TRBV6-1,ASSELTDSYNEQF
TRBJ1-2,TRBV27,ASSLTGTVPNYGYT
TRBJ2-1,TRBV18,ASSPDEDSDTGGDHNEQF
TRBJ2-7,TRBV11-2,ASSPQTGTITTEQY